The present entry profiles one T cell receptor (beta chain) with its context. What it binds is unknown. The data were obtained in a study of T cell responses to AZD1222 COVID-19 vaccine. Study results and limitations: The donor group comprised mostly white British people and more females; the analysis possibly underestimated clonal diversity. Spike-specific TCR repertoires showed rising breadth and depth after two AZD1222 doses.

TCRdb's copy holds only in-frame clones and misses some; the assay was immunoSEQ multiplex PCR. The data show 90,000 to 100,000 clones, roughly nine tenths seen once. This specimen was peripheral blood, taken on day 0 of AZD1222 vaccination. This sequence originates from an adult in good health.

The CDR3 DNA reads TGTGCCAGCAGCTTAGAAGGCGGGACGGGCCGGAATTCAGAAGATACGCAGTATTTT. Its translation is CASSLEGGTGRNSEDTQYF. The rearrangement uses TRBV11-3 and TRBJ2-3; weak D call: TRBD2 (6 bases). The CDR3 consists of 19 residues. V gave up 0 bases and J gave up 5 bases, with 24 bases separating them. Germline V gives CDR1 SGHNT, CDR2 YENEEA. The variable domain in full, completed from reference TRBV11-3 and TRBJ2-3, reads EAGVVQSPRYKIIEKKQPVAFWCNPISGHNTLYWYLQNLGQGPELLIRYENEEAVDDSQLPKDRFSAERLKGVDSTLKIQPAELGDSAVYLCASSLEGGTGRNSEDTQYFGPGTRLTVL.